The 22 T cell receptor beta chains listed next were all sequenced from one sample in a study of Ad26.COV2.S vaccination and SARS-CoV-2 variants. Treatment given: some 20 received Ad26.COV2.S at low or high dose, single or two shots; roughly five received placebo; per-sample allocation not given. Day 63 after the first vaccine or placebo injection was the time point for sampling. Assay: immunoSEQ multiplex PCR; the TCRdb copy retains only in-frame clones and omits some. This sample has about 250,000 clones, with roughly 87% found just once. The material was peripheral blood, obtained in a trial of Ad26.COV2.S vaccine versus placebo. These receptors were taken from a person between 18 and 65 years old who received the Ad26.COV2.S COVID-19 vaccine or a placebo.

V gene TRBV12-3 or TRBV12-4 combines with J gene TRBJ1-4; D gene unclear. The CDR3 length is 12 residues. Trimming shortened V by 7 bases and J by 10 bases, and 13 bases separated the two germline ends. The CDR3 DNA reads TGTGCCAGCACTCATGGCCCGGGAAAACTGTTTTTT. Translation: CASTHGPGKLFF.

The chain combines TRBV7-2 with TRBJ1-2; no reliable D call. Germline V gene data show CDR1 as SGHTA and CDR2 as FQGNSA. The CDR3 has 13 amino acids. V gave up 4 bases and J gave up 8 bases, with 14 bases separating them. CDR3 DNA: TGTGCCAGCAGCTCTGGCCGTTTTGGAGGCTACACCTTC. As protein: CASSSGRFGGYTF.

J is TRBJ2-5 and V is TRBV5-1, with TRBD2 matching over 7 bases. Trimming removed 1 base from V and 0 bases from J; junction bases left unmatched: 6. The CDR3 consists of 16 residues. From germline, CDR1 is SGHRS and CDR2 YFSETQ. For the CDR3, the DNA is TGCGCCAGCAGCTTGTCTAGCGGCGCGTACCAAGAGACCCAGTACTTC. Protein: CASSLSSGAYQETQYF.

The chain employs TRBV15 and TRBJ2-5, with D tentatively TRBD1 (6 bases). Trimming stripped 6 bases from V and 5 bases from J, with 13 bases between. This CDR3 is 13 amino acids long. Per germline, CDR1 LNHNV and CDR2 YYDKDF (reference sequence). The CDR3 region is CATRLNREETQYF. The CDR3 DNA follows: TGTGCCACCAGATTAAACAGGGAGGAGACCCAGTACTTC.

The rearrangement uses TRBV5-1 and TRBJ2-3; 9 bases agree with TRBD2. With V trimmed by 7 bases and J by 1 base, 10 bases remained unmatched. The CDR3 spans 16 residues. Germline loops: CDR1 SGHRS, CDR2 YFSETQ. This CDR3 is CASGSERGEGTDTQYF. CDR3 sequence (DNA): TGCGCCAGCGGATCCGAGCGGGGGGAAGGCACAGATACGCAGTATTTT.

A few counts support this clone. CDR3 nucleotides: TGTGCCAGCAGCTCTGGAGGTTTTAGCACAGATACGCAGTATTTT. This encodes CASSSGGFSTDTQYF. The chain employs TRBV14 and TRBJ2-3; D is possibly TRBD2 (5 bases). The CDR3 sequence is 15 residues long. Trimming removed 5 bases at V and 0 bases at J, with 12 bases between. Germline V gene lookup returns CDR1 SGHDN and CDR2 FVKESK.

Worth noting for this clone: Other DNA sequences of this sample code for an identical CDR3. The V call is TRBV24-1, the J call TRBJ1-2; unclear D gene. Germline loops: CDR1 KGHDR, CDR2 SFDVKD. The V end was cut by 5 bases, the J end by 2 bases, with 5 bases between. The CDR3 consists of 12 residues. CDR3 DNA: TGTGCCACCAGTGTGGGGAACTATGGCTACACCTTC. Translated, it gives CATSVGNYGYTF.

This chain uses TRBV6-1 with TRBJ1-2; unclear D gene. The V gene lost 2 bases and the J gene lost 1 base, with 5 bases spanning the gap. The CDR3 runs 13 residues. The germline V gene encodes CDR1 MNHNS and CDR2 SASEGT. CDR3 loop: CASSEILNYGYTF. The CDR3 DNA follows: TGTGCCAGCAGTGAAATTCTTAACTATGGCTACACCTTC.

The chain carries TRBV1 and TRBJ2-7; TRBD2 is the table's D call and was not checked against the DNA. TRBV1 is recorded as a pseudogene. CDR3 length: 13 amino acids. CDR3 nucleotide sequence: TGCACCAGCAGCCCGGGGGGCTCCTACGAGCAGTACTTC. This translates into CTSSPGGSYEQYF.

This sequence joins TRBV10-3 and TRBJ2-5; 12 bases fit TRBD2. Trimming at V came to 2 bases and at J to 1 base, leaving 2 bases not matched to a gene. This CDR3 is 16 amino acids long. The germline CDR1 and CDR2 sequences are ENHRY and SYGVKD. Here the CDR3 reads CAISEGLAGIQETQYF. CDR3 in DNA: TGTGCCATCAGTGAGGGACTAGCGGGGATCCAAGAGACCCAGTACTTC.

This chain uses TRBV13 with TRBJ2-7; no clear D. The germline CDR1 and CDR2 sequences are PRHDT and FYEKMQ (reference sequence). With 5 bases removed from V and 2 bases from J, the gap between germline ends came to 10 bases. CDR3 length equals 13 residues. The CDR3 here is CASSPGGPYEQYF. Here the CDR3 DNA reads TGTGCCAGCAGCCCCGGTGGGCCCTACGAGCAGTACTTC.

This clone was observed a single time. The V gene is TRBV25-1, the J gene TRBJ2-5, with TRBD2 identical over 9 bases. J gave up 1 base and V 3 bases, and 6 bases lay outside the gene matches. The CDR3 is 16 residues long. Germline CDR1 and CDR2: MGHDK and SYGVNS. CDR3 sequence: CASSERLAGFQETQYF. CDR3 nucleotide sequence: TGTGCCAGCAGTGAGCGGCTAGCGGGATTCCAAGAGACCCAGTACTTC. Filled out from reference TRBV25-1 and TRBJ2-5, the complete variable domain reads EADIYQTPRYLVIGTGKKITLECSQTMGHDKMYWYQQDPGMELHLIHYSYGVNSTEKGDLSSESTVSRIRTEHFPLTLESARPSHTSQYLCASSERLAGFQETQYFGPGTRLLVL.

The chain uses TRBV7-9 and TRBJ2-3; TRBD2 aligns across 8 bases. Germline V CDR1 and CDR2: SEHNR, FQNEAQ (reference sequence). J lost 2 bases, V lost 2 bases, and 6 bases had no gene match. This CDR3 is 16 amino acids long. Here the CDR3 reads CASSLTRGGYTDTQYF. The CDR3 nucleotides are TGTGCCAGCAGCTTAACTCGGGGGGGCTACACAGATACGCAGTATTTT.

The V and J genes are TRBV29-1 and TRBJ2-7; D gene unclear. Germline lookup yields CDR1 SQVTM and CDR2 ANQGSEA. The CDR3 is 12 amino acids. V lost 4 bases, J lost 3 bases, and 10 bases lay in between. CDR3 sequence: CSVVSRNYEQYF. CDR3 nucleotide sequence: TGCAGCGTTGTGAGCAGGAACTACGAGCAGTACTTC.

CDR3 nucleotide sequence: TGTGCCAGTAGGGGGAGAAACACCGGGGAGCTGTTTTTT. Translation gives CASRGRNTGELFF. This chain links TRBV11-2 with TRBJ2-2; possible D gene TRBD1, 6 bases. CDR3 length: 13 residues. Germline lookup yields CDR1 SGHAT and CDR2 FQNNGV. Trimming took 9 bases from V and 2 from J, leaving 10 bases between them.

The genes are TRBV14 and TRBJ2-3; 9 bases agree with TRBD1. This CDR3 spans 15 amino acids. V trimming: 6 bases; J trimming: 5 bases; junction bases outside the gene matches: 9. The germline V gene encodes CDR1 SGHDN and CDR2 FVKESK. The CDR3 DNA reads TGTGCCAGCAGACTGGGGACAGGGCAGGGAGATACGCAGTATTTT. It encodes CASRLGTGQGDTQYF. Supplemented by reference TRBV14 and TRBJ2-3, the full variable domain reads EAGVTQFPSHSVIEKGQTVTLRCDPISGHDNLYWYRRVMGKEIKFLLHFVKESKQDESGMPNNRFLAERTGGTYSTLKVQPAELEDSGVYFCASRLGTGQGDTQYFGPGTRLTVL.

The CDR3, as DNA: TGTGCCAGTAGTACCCTACAGGTTGTTAACTATGGCTACACCTTC. Translated: CASSTLQVVNYGYTF. The chain recombines TRBV19 with TRBJ1-2, with D perhaps matching TRBD1 (5 bases). The length of the CDR3 is 15 residues. V lost 4 bases, J lost 1 base, and 13 bases lay in between. Per germline, CDR1 LNHDA and CDR2 SQIVND (reference sequence).

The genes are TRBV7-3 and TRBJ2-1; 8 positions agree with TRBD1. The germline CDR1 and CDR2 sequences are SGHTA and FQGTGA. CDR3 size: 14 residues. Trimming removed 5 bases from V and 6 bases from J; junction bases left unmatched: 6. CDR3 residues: CASSPQGQANEQFF. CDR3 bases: TGTGCCAGCAGCCCCCAGGGACAGGCCAATGAGCAGTTCTTC.

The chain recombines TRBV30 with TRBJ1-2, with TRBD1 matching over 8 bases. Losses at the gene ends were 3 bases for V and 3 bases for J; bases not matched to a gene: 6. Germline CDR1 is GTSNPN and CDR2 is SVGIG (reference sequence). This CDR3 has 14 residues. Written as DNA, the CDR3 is TGTGCCTGGAGGGCAATGACAGGGGACTATGGCTACACCTTC. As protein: CAWRAMTGDYGYTF.

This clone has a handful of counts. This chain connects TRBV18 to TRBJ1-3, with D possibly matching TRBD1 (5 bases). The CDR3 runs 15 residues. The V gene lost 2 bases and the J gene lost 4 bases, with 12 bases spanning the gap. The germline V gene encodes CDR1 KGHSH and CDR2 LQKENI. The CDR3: CASSPKQVVGNTIYF. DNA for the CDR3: TGTGCCAGCTCACCAAAACAGGTCGTCGGAAACACCATATATTTT.

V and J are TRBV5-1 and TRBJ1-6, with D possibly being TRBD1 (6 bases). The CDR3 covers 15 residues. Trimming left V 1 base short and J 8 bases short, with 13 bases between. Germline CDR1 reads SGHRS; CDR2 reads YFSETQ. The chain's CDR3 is CASSLFGDRYSPLHF. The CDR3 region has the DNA TGCGCCAGCAGCTTGTTCGGTGACAGGTATTCACCCCTCCACTTT.

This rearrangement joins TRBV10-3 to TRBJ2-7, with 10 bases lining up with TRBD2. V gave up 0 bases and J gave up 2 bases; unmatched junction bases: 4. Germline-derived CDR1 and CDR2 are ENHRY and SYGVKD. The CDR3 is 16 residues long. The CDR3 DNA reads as TGTGCCATCAGTGAGTCGGTCCTAGCGGGGGCCTACGAGCAGTACGTC. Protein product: CAISESVLAGAYEQYV.